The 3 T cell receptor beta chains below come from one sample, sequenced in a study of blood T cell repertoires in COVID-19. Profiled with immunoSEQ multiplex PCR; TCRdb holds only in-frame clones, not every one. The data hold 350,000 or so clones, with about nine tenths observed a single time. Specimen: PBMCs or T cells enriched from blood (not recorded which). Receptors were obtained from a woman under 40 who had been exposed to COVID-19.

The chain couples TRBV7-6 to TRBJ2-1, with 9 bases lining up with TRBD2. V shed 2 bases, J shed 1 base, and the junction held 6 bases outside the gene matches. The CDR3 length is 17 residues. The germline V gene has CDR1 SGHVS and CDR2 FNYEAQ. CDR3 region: CASSLTSGSYSYNEQFF. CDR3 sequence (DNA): TGTGCCAGCAGCTTAACTAGCGGGTCGTATTCCTACAATGAGCAGTTCTTC.

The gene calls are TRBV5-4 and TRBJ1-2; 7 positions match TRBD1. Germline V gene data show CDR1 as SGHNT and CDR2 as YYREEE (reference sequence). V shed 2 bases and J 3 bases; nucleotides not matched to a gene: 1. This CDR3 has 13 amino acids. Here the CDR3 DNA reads TGTGCCAGCAGCTTCGACAGGGACTATGGCTACACCTTC. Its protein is CASSFDRDYGYTF.

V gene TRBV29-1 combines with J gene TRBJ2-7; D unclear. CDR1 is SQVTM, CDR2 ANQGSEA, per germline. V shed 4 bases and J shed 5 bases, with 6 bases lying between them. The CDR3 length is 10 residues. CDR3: CSVVVNEQYF. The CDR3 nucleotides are TGCAGCGTTGTTGTCAACGAGCAGTACTTC.